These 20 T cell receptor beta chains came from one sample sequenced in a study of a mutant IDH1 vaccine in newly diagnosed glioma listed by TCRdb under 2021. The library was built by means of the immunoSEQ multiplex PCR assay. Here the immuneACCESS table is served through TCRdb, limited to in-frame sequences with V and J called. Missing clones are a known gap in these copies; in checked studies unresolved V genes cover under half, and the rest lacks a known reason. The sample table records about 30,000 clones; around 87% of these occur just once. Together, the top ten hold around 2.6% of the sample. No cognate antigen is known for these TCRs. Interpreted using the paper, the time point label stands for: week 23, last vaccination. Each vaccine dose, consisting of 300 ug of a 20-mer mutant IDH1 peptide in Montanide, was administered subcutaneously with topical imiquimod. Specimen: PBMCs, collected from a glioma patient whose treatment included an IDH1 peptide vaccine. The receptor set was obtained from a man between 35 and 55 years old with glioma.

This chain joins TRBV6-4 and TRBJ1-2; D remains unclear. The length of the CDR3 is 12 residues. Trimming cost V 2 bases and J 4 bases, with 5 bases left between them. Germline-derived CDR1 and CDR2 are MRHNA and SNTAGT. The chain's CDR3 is CASSDGVYGYTF. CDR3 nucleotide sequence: TGTGCCAGCAGTGACGGGGTCTATGGCTACACCTTC.

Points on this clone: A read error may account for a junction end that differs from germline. This CDR3 reads CASSVERGETQYF. In DNA, the CDR3 is TGTGCTAGCAGCGTAGAGAGGGGGGAGACCCAGTACTTC. The chain couples TRBV7-7 to TRBJ2-5; tentatively, D is TRBD1 (6 bases). The CDR3 has 13 amino acids. CDR1 and CDR2 (germline): SSHAT, FNYEAQ (reference sequence).

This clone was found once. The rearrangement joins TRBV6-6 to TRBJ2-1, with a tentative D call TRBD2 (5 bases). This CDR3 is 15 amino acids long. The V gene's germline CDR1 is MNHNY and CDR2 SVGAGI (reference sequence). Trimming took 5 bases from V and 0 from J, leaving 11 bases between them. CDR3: CASSLASSSYNEQFF. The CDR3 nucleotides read TGTGCCAGCAGTCTAGCCTCTAGCTCCTACAATGAGCAGTTCTTC.

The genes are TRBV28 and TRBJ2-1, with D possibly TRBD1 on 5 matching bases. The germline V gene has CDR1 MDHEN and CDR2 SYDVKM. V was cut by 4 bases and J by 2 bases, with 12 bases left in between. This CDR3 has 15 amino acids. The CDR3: CASSSHPGTYNEQFF. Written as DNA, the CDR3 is TGTGCCAGCAGTTCCCACCCAGGGACCTACAATGAGCAGTTCTTC.

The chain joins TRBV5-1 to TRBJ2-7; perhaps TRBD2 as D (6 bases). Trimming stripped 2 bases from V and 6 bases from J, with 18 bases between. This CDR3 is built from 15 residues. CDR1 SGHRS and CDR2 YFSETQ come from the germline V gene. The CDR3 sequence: CASSFRRTGEAEQYF. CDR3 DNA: TGCGCCAGCAGCTTCCGCCGGACGGGAGAGGCCGAGCAGTACTTC.

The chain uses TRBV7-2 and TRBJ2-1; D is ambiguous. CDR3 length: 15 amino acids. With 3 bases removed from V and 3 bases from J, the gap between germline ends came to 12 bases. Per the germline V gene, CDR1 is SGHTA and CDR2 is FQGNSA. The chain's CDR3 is CASSLEGQNYNEQFF. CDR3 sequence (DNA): TGTGCCAGCAGCTTGGAAGGGCAGAACTACAATGAGCAGTTCTTC.

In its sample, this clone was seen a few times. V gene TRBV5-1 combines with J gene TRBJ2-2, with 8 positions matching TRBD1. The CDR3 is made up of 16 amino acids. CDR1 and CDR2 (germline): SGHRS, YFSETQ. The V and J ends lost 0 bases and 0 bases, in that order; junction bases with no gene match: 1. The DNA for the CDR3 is TGCGCCAGCAGCTTGGGGACAGGGACGAACACCGGGGAGCTGTTTTTT. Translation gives CASSLGTGTNTGELFF.

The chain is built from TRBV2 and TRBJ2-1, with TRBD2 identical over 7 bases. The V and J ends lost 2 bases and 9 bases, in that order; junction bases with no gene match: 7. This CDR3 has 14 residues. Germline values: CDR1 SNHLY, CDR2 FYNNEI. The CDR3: CASSETPGEGEQFF. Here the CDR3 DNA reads TGTGCCAGCAGTGAAACCCCGGGGGAGGGTGAGCAGTTCTTC.

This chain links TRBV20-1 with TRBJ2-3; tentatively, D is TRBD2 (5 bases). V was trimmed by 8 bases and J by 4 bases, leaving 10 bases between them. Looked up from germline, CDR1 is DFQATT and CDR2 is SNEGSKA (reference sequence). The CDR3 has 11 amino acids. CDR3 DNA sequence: TGCAGTCGGGGTTTCGCAGATACGCAGTATTTT. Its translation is CSRGFADTQYF.

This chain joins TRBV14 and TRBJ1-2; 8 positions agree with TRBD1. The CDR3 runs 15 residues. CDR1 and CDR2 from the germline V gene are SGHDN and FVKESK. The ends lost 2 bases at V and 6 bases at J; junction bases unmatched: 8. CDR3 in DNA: TGTGCCAGCAGCCAATTTGGGACAGGTTTTAATGGCTACACCTTC. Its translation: CASSQFGTGFNGYTF.

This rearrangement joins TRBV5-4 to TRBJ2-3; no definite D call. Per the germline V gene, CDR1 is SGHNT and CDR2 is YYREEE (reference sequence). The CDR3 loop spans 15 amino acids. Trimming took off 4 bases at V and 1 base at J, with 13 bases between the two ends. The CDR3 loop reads CASSTPRAGTDTQYF. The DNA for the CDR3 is TGTGCCAGCAGCACCCCCCGGGCAGGCACAGATACGCAGTATTTT.

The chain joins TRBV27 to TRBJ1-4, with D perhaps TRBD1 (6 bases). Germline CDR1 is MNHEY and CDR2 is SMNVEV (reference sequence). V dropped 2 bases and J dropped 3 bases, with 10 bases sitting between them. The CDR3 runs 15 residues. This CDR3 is CASSLGRGANEKLFF. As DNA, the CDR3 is TGTGCCAGCAGTTTAGGTAGGGGGGCTAATGAAAAACTGTTTTTT.

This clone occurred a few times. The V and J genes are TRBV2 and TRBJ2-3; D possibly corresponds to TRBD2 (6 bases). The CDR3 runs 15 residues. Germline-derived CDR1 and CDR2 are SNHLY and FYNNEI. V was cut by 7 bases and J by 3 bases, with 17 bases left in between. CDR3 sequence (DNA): TGTGCCAGCACCGAGGAGGGGATTCCGACAGATACGCAGTATTTT. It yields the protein CASTEEGIPTDTQYF.

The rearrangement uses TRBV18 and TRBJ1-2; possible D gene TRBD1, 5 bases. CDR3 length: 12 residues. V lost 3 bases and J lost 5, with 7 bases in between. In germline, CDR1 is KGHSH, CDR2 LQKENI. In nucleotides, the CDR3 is TGTGCCAGCTCACCGGACATGTATGGCTACACCTTC. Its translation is CASSPDMYGYTF.

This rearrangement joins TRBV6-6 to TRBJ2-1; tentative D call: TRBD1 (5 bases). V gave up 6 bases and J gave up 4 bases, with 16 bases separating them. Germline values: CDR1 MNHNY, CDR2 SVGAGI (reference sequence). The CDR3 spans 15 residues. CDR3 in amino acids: CASSQTGPLYNEQFF. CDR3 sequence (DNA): TGTGCCAGCAGCCAAACAGGTCCCCTTTACAATGAGCAGTTCTTC.

The CDR3 loop reads CASTSGDGPQHF. The CDR3 coding sequence is TGTGCCAGTACCTCTGGGGATGGGCCCCAGCATTTT. The chain joins TRBV28 to TRBJ1-5; no firm D call. Germline CDR1 is MDHEN and CDR2 is SYDVKM. Trimming left V 9 bases short and J 9 bases short, with 15 bases between. There are 12 residues in the CDR3.

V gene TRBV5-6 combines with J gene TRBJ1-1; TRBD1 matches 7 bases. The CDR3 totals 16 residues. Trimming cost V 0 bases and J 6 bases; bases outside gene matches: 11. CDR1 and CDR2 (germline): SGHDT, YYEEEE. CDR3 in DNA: TGTGCCAGCAGCTTGGACCAGGGGGATCTGATCCCTGAAGCTTTCTTT. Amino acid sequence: CASSLDQGDLIPEAFF.

Written as DNA, the CDR3 is TGTGCCAGCAGTCAGGGGACAGCAGCTTATGAAAAACTGTTTTTT. Protein product: CASSQGTAAYEKLFF. The rearrangement uses TRBV27 and TRBJ1-4; 7 nucleotides align to TRBD1. The CDR3 runs 15 residues. The V segment lost 5 bases and the J segment 6 bases; nucleotides outside the gene matches: 9. Germline CDR1 MNHEY, CDR2 SMNVEV (reference sequence). The variable domain in full, completed from reference TRBV27 and TRBJ1-4, reads EAQVTQNPRYLITVTGKKLTVTCSQNMNHEYMSWYRQDPGLGLRQIYYSMNVEVTDKGDVPEGYKVSRKEKRNFPLILESPSPNQTSLYFCASSQGTAAYEKLFFGSGTQLSVL.

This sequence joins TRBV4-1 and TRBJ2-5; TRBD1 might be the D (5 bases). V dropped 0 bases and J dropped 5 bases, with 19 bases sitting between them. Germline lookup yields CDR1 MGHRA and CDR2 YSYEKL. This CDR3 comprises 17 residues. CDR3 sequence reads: CASSQDLAGFGQETQYF. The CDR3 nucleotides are TGCGCCAGCAGCCAAGATTTGGCAGGGTTCGGGCAGGAGACCCAGTACTTC.

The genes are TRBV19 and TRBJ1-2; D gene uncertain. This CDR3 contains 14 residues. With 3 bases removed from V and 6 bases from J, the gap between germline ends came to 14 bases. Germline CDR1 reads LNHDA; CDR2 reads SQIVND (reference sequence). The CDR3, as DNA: TGTGCCAGTAGTATTGACCCCCGAGGAGATGGCTACACCTTC. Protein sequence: CASSIDPRGDGYTF.